The clone carrying this TCR beta chain was observed once. This record belongs to a study of blood T cell repertoires in COVID-19. Across the study: Acute-phase and convalescent COVID-19 samples originated in the United States, Italy and Spain. The analysed material was cDNA or gDNA that came from T cells, B-cell-depleted T cells, or PBMCs.

Authors' methods: Reference gene primer amplification gave estimated nucleated cell counts. Using immunoSEQ multiplex PCR, the repertoire was profiled, and TCRdb retains in-frame clones only, with some absent. V and J calls plus clone size are reproduced from that table; the DNA served to infer D and trimming. The repertoire holds about 120,000 clones, with 85% as singletons. CDR1 LNHDA and CDR2 SQIVND come from the germline V gene (reference sequence). The junction had 6 bases not matched to a gene; V was cut back by 7 bases and J by 2 bases. The CDR3 totals 14 residues. The chain recombines TRBV19 with TRBJ2-5; TRBD1 aligns across 8 bases. The sequence came from a man aged 55 to 70 with acute or convalescent COVID-19. Sequenced material: peripheral blood. The CDR3 here is CASNDRGLQETQYF. The CDR3 region has the DNA TGTGCCAGTAACGACAGGGGCCTACAAGAGACCCAGTACTTC. Full variable domain (outside the CDR3, taken from reference TRBV19 and TRBJ2-5): DGGITQSPKYLFRKEGQNVTLSCEQNLNHDAMYWYRQDPGQGLRLIYYSQIVNDFQKGDIAEGYSVSREKKESFPLTVTSAQKNPTAFYLCASNDRGLQETQYFGPGTRLLVL.